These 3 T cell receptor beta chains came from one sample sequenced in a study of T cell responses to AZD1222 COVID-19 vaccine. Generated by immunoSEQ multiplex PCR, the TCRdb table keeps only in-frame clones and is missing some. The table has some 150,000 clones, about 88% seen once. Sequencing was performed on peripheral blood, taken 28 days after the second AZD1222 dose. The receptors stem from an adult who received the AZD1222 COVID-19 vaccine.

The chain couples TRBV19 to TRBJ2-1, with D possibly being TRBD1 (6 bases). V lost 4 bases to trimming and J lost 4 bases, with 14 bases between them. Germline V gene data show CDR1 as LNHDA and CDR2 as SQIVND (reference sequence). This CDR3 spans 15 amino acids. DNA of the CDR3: TGTGCCAGTAGTACCACTTGGACAGATTACAATGAGCAGTTCTTC. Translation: CASSTTWTDYNEQFF.

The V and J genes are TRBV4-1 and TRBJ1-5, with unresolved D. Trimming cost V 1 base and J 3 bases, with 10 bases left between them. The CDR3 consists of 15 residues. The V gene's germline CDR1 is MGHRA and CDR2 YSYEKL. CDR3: CASSQAQGNNQPQHF. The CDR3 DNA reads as TGCGCCAGCAGCCAAGCTCAAGGGAACAATCAGCCCCAGCATTTT.

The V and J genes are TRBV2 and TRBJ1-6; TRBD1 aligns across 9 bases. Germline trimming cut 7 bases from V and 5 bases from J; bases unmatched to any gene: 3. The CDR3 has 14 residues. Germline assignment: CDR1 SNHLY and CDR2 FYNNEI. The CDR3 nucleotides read TGTGCCAGCACGAGGACAGGGGATAATTCACCCCTCCACTTT. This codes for CASTRTGDNSPLHF.